This paragraph covers one TCR beta chain sequence. Its antigen is currently unknown. Trimming stripped 4 bases from V and 6 bases from J, with 12 bases between. This CDR3 has 13 residues. CDR1 SNHLY and CDR2 FYNNEI come from the germline V gene. This sample is part of a study of cytotoxic CD8 clonotypes in ibrutinib-treated CLL. At the level of the study: Averaging across samples gave roughly 260,000 productive templates and tens of thousands of productive rearrangements. Study results and limitations: Progressing patients had sampling times that differed from those of sustained-remission patients.

The sequencing depth, 1 in 200,000 to 1 in 1 million T cells, was the target. The assay was immunoSEQ multiplex PCR, and TCRdb's table has in-frame clones only and misses some. The sample has about 130,000 clones, roughly 88% seen once; the top ten hold around 2.1%. V usage is TRBV2 and J usage is TRBJ1-1; D might be TRBD1 (5 bases). Sequences were derived from PBMCs, sampled after 24 months of ibrutinib treatment. The sequence was obtained from a human donor with chronic lymphocytic leukemia. The CDR3 sequence is CASSAQGGPEAFF. CDR3 in DNA: TGTGCCAGCAGTGCCCAGGGTGGGCCTGAAGCTTTCTTT.